This T cell receptor beta chain comes out of a study of blood T cell repertoires in COVID-19. At the level of the study: From the United States, Italy and Spain came samples of acute and convalescent COVID-19. The cDNA or gDNA used as material had been derived from T cells, B-cell-depleted T cells, or PBMCs.

Per the authors' pipeline: How many nucleated cells were present was estimated from reference gene primer amplification. Assay used: immunoSEQ multiplex PCR; TCRdb lists only in-frame clones, some missing. The DNA was the basis for D and trimming; V, J and clone size are from that table. The sample lists 130,000 to 150,000 clones, around four fifths occurring once. From germline, CDR1 is KGHSH and CDR2 LQKENI. Trimming at V came to 2 bases and at J to 4 bases, leaving 7 bases not matched to a gene. This CDR3 contains 15 residues. This TCR derives from a woman in her forties with active or convalescent COVID-19. Sample: peripheral blood. The chain links TRBV18 to TRBJ1-1, with 7 bases identical to TRBD1. The CDR3 is CASSPETGWVTEAFF. The CDR3 nucleotides read TGTGCCAGCTCACCAGAGACAGGGTGGGTCACTGAAGCTTTCTTT.